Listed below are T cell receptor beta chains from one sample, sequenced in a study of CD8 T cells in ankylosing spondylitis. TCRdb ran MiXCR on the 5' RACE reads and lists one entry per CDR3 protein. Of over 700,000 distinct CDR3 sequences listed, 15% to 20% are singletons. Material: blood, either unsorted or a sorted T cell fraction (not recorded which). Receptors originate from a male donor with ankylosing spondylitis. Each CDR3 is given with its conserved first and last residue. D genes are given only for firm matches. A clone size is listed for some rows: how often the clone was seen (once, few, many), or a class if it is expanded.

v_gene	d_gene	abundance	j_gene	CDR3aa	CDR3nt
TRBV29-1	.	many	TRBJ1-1	CSVGPHMNTEAFF	TGCAGCGTTGGGCCCCACATGAACACTGAAGCTTTCTTT
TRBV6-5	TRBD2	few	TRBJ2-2	CASSNLAGAGELFF	TGTGCCAGCAGTAACCTAGCGGGGGCCGGGGAGCTGTTTTTT
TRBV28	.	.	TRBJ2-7	CASSLEDEQYF	TGTGCCAGCAGTCTGGAAGACGAGCAGTACTTC
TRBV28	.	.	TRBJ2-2	CASSFESRDANTGELFF	TGTGCCAGCAGTTTCGAGTCGCGGGACGCGAACACCGGGGAGCTGTTTTTT
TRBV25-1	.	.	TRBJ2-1	CASSESGTAGNEQFF	TGTGCCAGCAGTGAATCGGGGACAGCGGGCAATGAGCAGTTCTTC
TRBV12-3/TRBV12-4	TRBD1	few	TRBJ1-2	CASTRTGRNGYTF	TGTGCCAGCACCAGGACAGGGCGGAATGGCTACACCTTC
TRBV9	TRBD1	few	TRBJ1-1	CASSVGRDSSTAFF	TGTGCCAGCAGCGTAGGCCGGGACAGCTCCACGGCTTTCTTT
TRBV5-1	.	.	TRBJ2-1	CASPFSREFF	TGCGCCAGCCCCTTTAGCCGGGAGTTCTTC
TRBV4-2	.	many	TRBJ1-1	CASSQAGGNTEAFF	TGTGCCAGCAGCCAAGCGGGGGGAAACACTGAAGCTTTCTTT
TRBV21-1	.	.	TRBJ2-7	CASSKESRAGPEKVSYEQYF	TGTGCCAGCAGCAAAGAGAGTCGGGCAGGCCCCGAAAAGGTCTCCTACGAGCAGTACTTC
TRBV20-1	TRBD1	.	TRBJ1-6	CSARVSGQGGNSPLHF	TGCAGTGCTAGAGTTTCTGGACAGGGGGGGAATTCACCCCTCCACTTT
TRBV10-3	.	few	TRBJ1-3	CAISGRLDSGNTIYF	TGTGCCATCAGTGGCAGGTTAGACTCTGGAAACACCATATATTTT
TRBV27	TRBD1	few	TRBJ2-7	CASSSPGTGIYEQYF	TGTGCCAGCAGTTCCCCCGGGACAGGGATTTACGAGCAGTACTTC
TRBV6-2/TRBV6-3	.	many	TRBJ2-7	CASRQGSVNYEQYF	TGTGCCAGCAGACAGGGATCGGTGAACTACGAGCAGTACTTC
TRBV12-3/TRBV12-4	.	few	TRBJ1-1	CASSFGTTNTEAFF	TGTGCCAGCAGTTTCGGGACAACCAACACTGAAGCTTTCTTT
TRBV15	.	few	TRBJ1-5	CATSRDPFGNQPQHF	TGTGCCACCAGCAGAGATCCCTTTGGCAATCAGCCCCAGCATTTT